This TCR beta chain was captured in a study of blood T cell repertoires in COVID-19. Per the original methods: Amplified reference gene primers provided the basis for estimating nucleated cell counts. TCRdb keeps only in-frame clones here, not all; method: immunoSEQ multiplex PCR. The V and J calls and clone size come from that table; D and trimming were worked out from the DNA. The repertoire includes 110,000 to 150,000 clones, 75% to 85% of them detected once, and around 4% sits in the top ten. The CDR3 consists of 17 residues. With 4 bases removed from V and 2 bases from J, the gap between germline ends came to 17 bases. Germline CDR1 is SGHAT and CDR2 is FQNNGV.

The gene calls are TRBV11-2 and TRBJ1-4, with D perhaps matching TRBD1 (5 bases). The source of this sequence is a woman older than 75 with acute or convalescent COVID-19. The sample was peripheral blood. The CDR3 region has the DNA TGTGCCAGCAGCTCATTCCGGGGGTCTGGGACTAATGAAAAACTGTTTTTT. Its protein product is CASSSFRGSGTNEKLFF.